Listed below are T cell receptor beta chains from one sample, sequenced in a study of blood T cell repertoires in COVID-19. Sequencing used immunoSEQ multiplex PCR; TCRdb keeps in-frame clones, though not all of them. The sample yields 240,000 or so clones, 80% to 90% seen once. The sample comprised peripheral blood. The source of these receptors is a woman older than 75 with COVID-19, enrolled during active disease. The CDR3 runs from the conserved cysteine through the conserved F or W. Each record gives: J gene, D gene, clone size, V gene, CDR3 DNA, CDR3 protein. The D gene is left open where the match is weak. Where a row states a size, it is once, few, many or the class of an expanded clone; other rows omit it.

j_gene: TRBJ1-2
d_gene: TRBD1
abundance: .
v_gene: TRBV11-1
CDR3nt: TGTGCCAGCAGCTCCCGACAGGGTAACTATGGCTACACCTTC
CDR3aa: CASSSRQGNYGYTF

j_gene: TRBJ1-2
d_gene: .
abundance: .
v_gene: TRBV19
CDR3nt: TGTGCCAGTATCGTTCGGGGGGGCGCGGACTATGGCTACACCTTC
CDR3aa: CASIVRGGADYGYTF

j_gene: TRBJ2-4
d_gene: TRBD1
abundance: .
v_gene: TRBV5-4
CDR3nt: TGTGCCAGCAGCCGACAGGGGGAAAACATTCAGTACTTC
CDR3aa: CASSRQGENIQYF

j_gene: TRBJ2-7
d_gene: TRBD1
abundance: .
v_gene: TRBV4-1
CDR3nt: TGCGCCAGCAGCCTCAGCGACAGGGGGCAGACCTACGAGCAGTACTTC
CDR3aa: CASSLSDRGQTYEQYF

j_gene: TRBJ1-1
d_gene: .
abundance: .
v_gene: TRBV7-8
CDR3nt: TGTGCCAGCAGCCCTGCGACTGAAGCTTTCTTT
CDR3aa: CASSPATEAFF

j_gene: TRBJ2-1
d_gene: .
abundance: .
v_gene: TRBV5-4
CDR3nt: TGTGCCAGCAGCTCTGGAGGGGGCGGCTCCTACAATGAGCAGTTCTTC
CDR3aa: CASSSGGGGSYNEQFF

j_gene: TRBJ2-7
d_gene: .
abundance: .
v_gene: TRBV6-6
CDR3nt: TGTGCCAGCAGTTACCCCTCGGGGGGCGAAGACGAGCAGTACTTC
CDR3aa: CASSYPSGGEDEQYF

j_gene: TRBJ1-2
d_gene: .
abundance: .
v_gene: TRBV7-6
CDR3nt: TGTGCCAGCAGTCCGGCAACTTCTAGTACCTATGGCTACACCTTC
CDR3aa: CASSPATSSTYGYTF

j_gene: TRBJ2-3
d_gene: .
abundance: .
v_gene: TRBV27
CDR3nt: TGTGCCAGCAGTTTCAGGGTTCCCACAGATACGCAGTATTTT
CDR3aa: CASSFRVPTDTQYF

j_gene: TRBJ2-2
d_gene: .
abundance: .
v_gene: TRBV5-4
CDR3nt: TGTGCCAGCAGCTTGGACAGTATGAAGGCGAACACCGGGGAGCTGTTTTTT
CDR3aa: CASSLDSMKANTGELFF

j_gene: TRBJ1-2
d_gene: .
abundance: .
v_gene: TRBV10-3
CDR3nt: TGTGCCATCAGTGGGTCGCCAGCTAACTATGGCTACACCTTC
CDR3aa: CAISGSPANYGYTF

j_gene: TRBJ1-1
d_gene: TRBD1
abundance: .
v_gene: TRBV19
CDR3nt: TGTGCCAGTAGTATTTCGTACCGGGACAGCGCTTTCTTT
CDR3aa: CASSISYRDSAFF

j_gene: TRBJ1-5
d_gene: .
abundance: .
v_gene: TRBV12-3/TRBV12-4
CDR3nt: TGTGCCAGCAGCAGGGGCCGTCAGCCCCAGCATTTT
CDR3aa: CASSRGRQPQHF

j_gene: TRBJ1-2
d_gene: .
abundance: .
v_gene: TRBV18
CDR3nt: TGTGCCAGCTCACCACCCTCCGGGAGAAACTATGGCTACACCTTC
CDR3aa: CASSPPSGRNYGYTF

j_gene: TRBJ2-2
d_gene: .
abundance: few
v_gene: TRBV5-6
CDR3nt: TGTGCCAGCAGCTTGTGGGGGGAAGTTAGGAACACCGGGGAGCTGTTTTTT
CDR3aa: CASSLWGEVRNTGELFF

j_gene: TRBJ2-5
d_gene: .
abundance: .
v_gene: TRBV7-9
CDR3nt: TGTGCCAGCAGCTTAGCAAGACAGAAGGAGACCCAGTACTTC
CDR3aa: CASSLARQKETQYF

j_gene: TRBJ1-2
d_gene: .
abundance: .
v_gene: TRBV10-2
CDR3nt: TGCGCCACCCAAGAGGGAACAGCTTATGGCTACACCTTC
CDR3aa: CATQEGTAYGYTF

j_gene: TRBJ2-5
d_gene: TRBD2
abundance: .
v_gene: TRBV6-2/TRBV6-3
CDR3nt: TGTGCCAGCAGTTTTACGGGAGGGAGGAGTGAGACCCAGTACTTC
CDR3aa: CASSFTGGRSETQYF

j_gene: TRBJ1-2
d_gene: .
abundance: .
v_gene: TRBV2
CDR3nt: TGTGCCAGCAGTTTTTCTCAGGTTAACTATGGCTACACCTTC
CDR3aa: CASSFSQVNYGYTF

j_gene: TRBJ2-3
d_gene: .
abundance: .
v_gene: TRBV6-2/TRBV6-3
CDR3nt: TGTGCCAGCAGTTACTCCAAAACAAACACAGATACGCAGTATTTT
CDR3aa: CASSYSKTNTDTQYF

j_gene: TRBJ1-3
d_gene: .
abundance: .
v_gene: TRBV30
CDR3nt: TGTGCCTGGAGTGCCCATTCCAGGGATTACACCATATATTTT
CDR3aa: CAWSAHSRDYTIYF

j_gene: TRBJ1-6
d_gene: TRBD1
abundance: .
v_gene: TRBV6-5
CDR3nt: TGTGCCAGTCGAAGGACAGGGGGCCAATCACCCCTCCACTTT
CDR3aa: CASRRTGGQSPLHF

j_gene: TRBJ2-6
d_gene: TRBD1
abundance: .
v_gene: TRBV6-2/TRBV6-3
CDR3nt: TGTGCCAGCAGTAAAGGACAGGGTAGGCTCCCTGGGGCCAACGTCCTGACTTTC
CDR3aa: CASSKGQGRLPGANVLTF

j_gene: TRBJ2-3
d_gene: TRBD1
abundance: .
v_gene: TRBV7-9
CDR3nt: TGTGCCAGCATCTTGGGGCAGGGGGCAGATACGCAGTATTTT
CDR3aa: CASILGQGADTQYF

j_gene: TRBJ2-5
d_gene: .
abundance: .
v_gene: TRBV9
CDR3nt: TGTGCCAGCAGCTTCTCGGAGGAGGGACCCCAGTACTTC
CDR3aa: CASSFSEEGPQYF

j_gene: TRBJ1-5
d_gene: .
abundance: .
v_gene: TRBV18
CDR3nt: TGTGCCAGCTCCCCGATGGGCAGGGGAAGCAATCAGCCCCAGCATTTT
CDR3aa: CASSPMGRGSNQPQHF